These 27 T cell receptor beta chains were all obtained from the same sample, sequenced in a study of cytomegalovirus exposure and HLA in healthy donors. The PCR used 60 Vbeta and 13 Jbeta primers. The data were produced by immunoSEQ multiplex PCR, yet TCRdb's version contains in-frame clones alone and is incomplete. Among 140,000 or so clones listed, around 82% were seen once. Source material: PBMCs. These receptors all stem from a woman in her late teens or twenties in good health and CMV-seropositive.

The genes are TRBV19 and TRBJ1-4, with TRBD1 matching 12 bases. This CDR3 contains 20 residues. V lost 6 bases, J lost 8 bases, and 22 bases stayed unmatched. Germline loops: CDR1 LNHDA, CDR2 SQIVND (reference sequence). CDR3 bases: TGTGCCAGTAGCCCATCCGGGACAGGGGGCGCGAAGTCGGGTAAAGAAAAACTGTTTTTT. It is translated as CASSPSGTGGAKSGKEKLFF.

This chain links TRBV28 with TRBJ2-1; D may be TRBD1 (6 bases). The CDR3 loop spans 14 amino acids. V lost 7 bases to trimming and J lost 0 bases, with 10 bases between them. Germline-derived CDR1 and CDR2 are MDHEN and SYDVKM. The CDR3 is CASTVDSSYNEQFF. CDR3 coding DNA: TGTGCCAGCACCGTGGACAGCTCCTACAATGAGCAGTTCTTC.

V is TRBV7-9 and J is TRBJ1-1; D is perhaps TRBD1 (5 bases). The germline V gene has CDR1 SEHNR and CDR2 FQNEAQ (reference sequence). The CDR3 runs to 13 residues. V gave up 1 base and J gave up 7 bases, with 10 bases separating them. Here the CDR3 reads CASSLGQLNEAFF. CDR3 coding DNA: TGTGCCAGCAGCTTAGGACAGTTAAATGAAGCTTTCTTT.

V and J are TRBV5-4 and TRBJ1-1; D is undetermined. Germline V gene lookup returns CDR1 SGHNT and CDR2 YYREEE (reference sequence). V lost 0 bases and J lost 1, with 7 bases in between. The CDR3 spans 14 residues. CDR3: CASSLEPGNTEAFF. The CDR3 DNA reads as TGTGCCAGCAGCTTGGAGCCAGGGAACACTGAAGCTTTCTTT.

A single count supports this clone. The chain is built from TRBV6-1 and TRBJ2-5; TRBD1 is a possible D gene (6 bases). The germline CDR1 and CDR2 sequences are MNHNS and SASEGT. The CDR3 runs 14 residues. V dropped 4 bases and J dropped 5 bases, with 14 bases sitting between them. This CDR3 reads CASSVLTGLETQYF. For the CDR3, the DNA is TGTGCCAGCAGTGTTCTAACAGGGCTGGAGACCCAGTACTTC.

The chain carries TRBV7-9 and TRBJ2-7; D is unresolved. This CDR3 has 13 amino acids. The V and J ends lost 5 bases and 6 bases respectively, with 14 bases between them. Germline V CDR1 and CDR2: SEHNR, FQNEAQ (reference sequence). The CDR3 coding sequence is TGTGCCAGCAGCCGAACAGAGCCCATCGAGCAGTACTTC. As protein: CASSRTEPIEQYF.

The count of this clone is one. The chain employs TRBV7-2 and TRBJ2-5, with 10 bases lining up with TRBD2. This CDR3 contains 16 residues. Germline loops: CDR1 SGHTA, CDR2 FQGNSA. With V trimmed by 4 bases and J by 2 bases, 7 bases remained unmatched. CDR3 DNA: TGTGCCAGCAGCTCCCGGACTAGCGGCCCACAAGAGACCCAGTACTTC. Its protein is CASSSRTSGPQETQYF.

The chain combines TRBV13 with TRBJ1-1; unclear D gene. V lost 5 bases to trimming and J lost 4 bases, with 17 bases between them. The CDR3 has 15 amino acids. Germline V gives CDR1 PRHDT, CDR2 FYEKMQ (reference sequence). CDR3 residues: CASSPRFAAGTEAFF. The DNA for the CDR3 is TGTGCCAGCAGCCCACGCTTCGCGGCGGGCACTGAAGCTTTCTTT.

This clone occurred once. The J gene is TRBJ1-4, the V gene TRBV5-1; D gene unclear. CDR1 is SGHRS and CDR2 is YFSETQ in the germline V gene. This CDR3 is 15 amino acids long. V lost 4 bases and J lost 0, with 10 bases in between. For the CDR3, the DNA is TGCGCCAGCAGCGGAGGTTTCGCAACTAATGAAAAACTGTTTTTT. Translation gives CASSGGFATNEKLFF.

This CDR3 is CASSFTGGRNTEAFF. Written as DNA, the CDR3 is TGCGCCAGCAGCTTCACAGGGGGACGGAACACTGAAGCTTTCTTT. The genes are TRBV5-1 and TRBJ1-1; 8 bases are shared with TRBD1. The germline V gene has CDR1 SGHRS and CDR2 YFSETQ. The CDR3 loop spans 15 amino acids. Trimming at V came to 2 bases and at J to 1 base, leaving 4 bases not matched to a gene.

The chain uses TRBV9 and TRBJ2-2; 12 nucleotides match TRBD1. Germline loops: CDR1 SGDLS, CDR2 YYNGEE. The CDR3 spans 16 residues. V dropped 4 bases and J dropped 4; count of bases not matched to a gene: 5. The CDR3 DNA reads as TGTGCCAGCAGCCCGGGACAGGGGGCAGGCACCGGGGAGCTGTTTTTT. It is translated as CASSPGQGAGTGELFF.

This chain joins TRBV27 and TRBJ2-7, with 8 positions matching TRBD2. CDR3 length: 18 amino acids. The ends lost 6 bases at V and 0 bases at J; junction bases unmatched: 16. Germline V gene sequence: CDR1 MNHEY, CDR2 SMNVEV (reference sequence). In nucleotides, the CDR3 is TGTGCCAGCAGCCGTAGCCCCAGGGAGCGGGGGTACTCCTACGAGCAGTACTTC. Amino acids: CASSRSPRERGYSYEQYF.

Here the CDR3 DNA reads TGTGCCAGCAGACCCGTAGCGGGGGGGCGGGGGACCCAGTACTTC. This translates into CASRPVAGGRGTQYF. This chain links TRBV6-1 with TRBJ2-5, with TRBD2 identical over 11 bases. The CDR3 contains 15 residues. CDR1 and CDR2 from the germline V gene are MNHNS and SASEGT. V lost 6 bases to trimming and J lost 7 bases; unmatched junction nucleotides: 10.

This chain links TRBV18 with TRBJ1-3, with 9 bases identical to TRBD1. J gave up 1 base and V 3 bases, and 7 bases lay outside the gene matches. The germline gives CDR1 KGHSH, CDR2 LQKENI. The CDR3 totals 17 residues. CDR3: CASSPSGTGSSGNTIYF. As DNA, the CDR3 is TGTGCCAGCTCACCTTCCGGGACAGGGTCGTCTGGAAACACCATATATTTT.

The chain employs TRBV11-2 and TRBJ2-1, with TRBD2 as a possible D gene (6 bases). Germline-derived CDR1 and CDR2 are SGHAT and FQNNGV. V lost 0 bases and J lost 6, with 12 bases in between. The CDR3 contains 15 residues. The chain's CDR3 is CASSLDQLASNEQFF. The CDR3, as DNA: TGTGCCAGCAGCTTAGATCAACTAGCTTCCAATGAGCAGTTCTTC.

The chain employs TRBV29-1 and TRBJ2-7; weak D call: TRBD1 (5 bases). Germline lookup yields CDR1 SQVTM and CDR2 ANQGSEA. The CDR3 has 13 amino acids. Trimming left V 2 bases short and J 4 bases short, with 12 bases between. The CDR3 DNA sequence: TGCAGCGTTGAAACAGGCCTTCCTTACGAGCAGTACTTC. It yields the protein CSVETGLPYEQYF.

V gene TRBV15 combines with J gene TRBJ1-2; D might be TRBD1 (5 bases). This CDR3 comprises 11 residues. Trimming took 1 base from V and 8 from J, leaving 5 bases between them. Germline CDR1 LNHNV, CDR2 YYDKDF (reference sequence). CDR3 sequence: CATSRGQGYTF. CDR3 nucleotide sequence: TGTGCCACCAGCAGAGGACAGGGCTACACCTTC.

A few counts support this clone. The chain uses TRBV9 and TRBJ1-5; D call uncertain. V was pared by 2 bases and J by 4 bases, with 10 bases between. CDR1 is SGDLS and CDR2 is YYNGEE in the germline V gene. The CDR3 is 14 residues long. The CDR3 region is CASSVTPVNQPQHF. The CDR3 DNA follows: TGTGCCAGCAGCGTTACCCCGGTTAATCAGCCCCAGCATTTT.

J is TRBJ1-5 and V is TRBV7-9; maybe TRBD1 (6 bases). Trimming shortened V by 2 bases and J by 7 bases, and 12 bases separated the two germline ends. This CDR3 spans 14 amino acids. Germline V gives CDR1 SEHNR, CDR2 FQNEAQ (reference sequence). The CDR3 sequence: CASSLQGDKQPQHF. The CDR3 DNA follows: TGTGCCAGCAGCTTACAAGGGGACAAGCAGCCCCAGCATTTT.

The V gene is TRBV7-8, the J gene TRBJ1-5; possible D gene TRBD1, 6 bases. From germline, CDR1 is SGHVS and CDR2 FQNEAQ. This CDR3 comprises 14 residues. V gave up 6 bases and J gave up 4 bases, with 13 bases separating them. This chain's CDR3 is CASSQARGNQPQHF. For the CDR3, the DNA is TGTGCCAGCAGTCAGGCAAGGGGGAATCAGCCCCAGCATTTT.

The V and J genes are TRBV7-9 and TRBJ2-7, with D possibly TRBD1 on 6 matching bases. The CDR3 has 14 residues. From germline, CDR1 is SEHNR and CDR2 FQNEAQ (reference sequence). V shed 5 bases and J shed 7 bases, with 18 bases lying between them. CDR3 in amino acids: CASSPRAGVWEQYF. The DNA of the CDR3 is TGTGCCAGCAGCCCAAGGGCAGGGGTTTGGGAGCAGTACTTC.

The chain has TRBV7-8 and TRBJ2-5; 7 bases are shared with TRBD1. The CDR3 length is 14 residues. Per germline, CDR1 SGHVS and CDR2 FQNEAQ. After removal of 6 bases from V and 1 base from J, the junction contained 5 bases not matched to a gene. In DNA, the CDR3 is TGTGCCAGCAGTCACAGGGGCCCCCAAGAGACCCAGTACTTC. It is translated as CASSHRGPQETQYF.

The chain employs TRBV7-8 and TRBJ1-2; 9 bases are shared with TRBD1. This CDR3 is 15 amino acids long. Germline V CDR1 and CDR2: SGHVS, FQNEAQ. V dropped 0 bases and J dropped 6; count of bases not matched to a gene: 5. CDR3 bases: TGTGCCAGCAGCTTAGCCAACAGGGGGCTCGATGGCTACACCTTC. As protein: CASSLANRGLDGYTF.

The rearrangement joins TRBV5-4 to TRBJ2-7, with 7 bases aligning to TRBD1. There are 15 residues in the CDR3. Germline CDR1 SGHNT, CDR2 YYREEE (reference sequence). Trimming took 0 bases from V and 3 from J; bases not matched to a gene: 6. For the CDR3, the DNA is TGTGCCAGCAGCTTGGGGGGACAGTCAGACTACGAGCAGTACTTC. Residues: CASSLGGQSDYEQYF.

This sequence joins TRBV7-9 and TRBJ2-7, with TRBD1 matching over 8 bases. Trimming cost V 5 bases and J 0 bases; bases outside gene matches: 3. CDR3 length: 14 amino acids. In germline, CDR1 is SEHNR, CDR2 FQNEAQ (reference sequence). Written as DNA, the CDR3 is TGTGCCAGCAGCCCGGGACAGGTCTCCTACGAGCAGTACTTC. Translation gives CASSPGQVSYEQYF.

In this sample, this clone turned up a few times. The V call is TRBV2, the J call TRBJ2-7; 8 nucleotides line up with TRBD1. The germline V gene encodes CDR1 SNHLY and CDR2 FYNNEI. J lost 3 bases, V lost 8 bases, and 0 bases had no gene match. The length of the CDR3 is 11 residues. CDR3 DNA sequence: TGTGCCAGCGGACAGGGCTACGAGCAGTACTTC. As protein: CASGQGYEQYF.

V usage is TRBV19 and J usage is TRBJ1-2, with D possibly TRBD1 on 6 matching bases. Germline V CDR1 and CDR2: LNHDA, SQIVND (reference sequence). The CDR3 loop spans 13 amino acids. V was clipped by 5 bases and J by 4 bases, with 11 bases between them. The CDR3 loop is CASSRGQFYGYTF. CDR3 DNA: TGTGCCAGTAGTCGCGGACAGTTCTATGGCTACACCTTC.